What follows is one T cell receptor (beta chain) and its context. Source study methods: Estimation of nucleated cell counts relied on the amplification of reference gene primers. TCRdb's copy holds only in-frame clones and misses some; the assay was immunoSEQ multiplex PCR. Clone size and V and J calls were adopted from that table, with D and trimming inferred from the DNA. Altogether about 90,000 clones are present, around 90% being singletons, with the ten largest covering around 2.3%. This entry belongs to a study of blood T cell repertoires in COVID-19. The wider study: COVID-19 samples collected from the United States, Italy and Spain covered acute and convalescent phases.

The CDR3 is 17 residues long. Trimming took 2 bases from V and 8 from J; bases not matched to a gene: 15. Germline V gene lookup returns CDR1 MNHEY and CDR2 SVGEGT. The sample comprised peripheral blood. This receptor was identified in a human donor with active COVID-19. The donor label of this sample is uncertain. The V call is TRBV6-2 or TRBV6-3, the J call TRBJ1-1; 9 nucleotides agree with TRBD1. CDR3 DNA sequence: TGTGCCAGCAGTTACACCCCCGCGACAGGGGGGGAGAGGGAAGCTTTCTTT. Translation gives CASSYTPATGGEREAFF.